The T cell receptor beta chain under discussion was sequenced for a study of T cell repertoires in ileal Crohn's disease. About the research overall: Surgery for a complication: stricturing in approximately 60%, penetrating in about 40%.

Around 0.45 micrograms of biopsy DNA per sample underwent TCRB immunosequencing. Generated by immunoSEQ multiplex PCR, the TCRdb table keeps only in-frame clones and is missing some. The table has 9,500 to 15,000 clones, around 81% seen once. V lost 1 base to trimming and J lost 5 bases, with 6 bases between them. This CDR3 comprises 13 residues. Germline CDR1 and CDR2: SNHLY and FYNNEI. Overall study results and limits: All patients with clonality above 26.8% had endoscopic recurrence.

Comment on this clone: The target antigen is unknown.

V is TRBV2 and J is TRBJ2-1; D possibly corresponds to TRBD1 (6 bases). This clonotype was obtained from an adult with Crohn's disease. The sequenced sample was ileal tissue. The CDR3 DNA is TGTGCCAGCAGTGAAGGGACAGACAATGAGCAGTTCTTC. This codes for CASSEGTDNEQFF.